There are a few counts of the clone carrying this TCR beta chain. The germline gives CDR1 MDHEN, CDR2 SYDVKM. This CDR3 comprises 16 residues. V gave up 3 bases and J gave up 4 bases, with 16 bases separating them. This specimen belongs to a study of T cells of healthy individuals. TCRdb passed the 5' RACE reads through MiXCR, listing each CDR3 protein once. The sample lists 60,000 to 70,000 distinct CDR3 sequences, 15% to 20% occurring once. The rearrangement joins TRBV28 to TRBJ1-5; a weak D match, TRBD1 (6 bases). This TCR was recovered from a human donor in good health. CDR3: CASSFEGQGLNQPQHF. DNA of the CDR3: TGTGCCAGCAGTTTCGAGGGGCAGGGGCTAAATCAGCCCCAGCATTTT.